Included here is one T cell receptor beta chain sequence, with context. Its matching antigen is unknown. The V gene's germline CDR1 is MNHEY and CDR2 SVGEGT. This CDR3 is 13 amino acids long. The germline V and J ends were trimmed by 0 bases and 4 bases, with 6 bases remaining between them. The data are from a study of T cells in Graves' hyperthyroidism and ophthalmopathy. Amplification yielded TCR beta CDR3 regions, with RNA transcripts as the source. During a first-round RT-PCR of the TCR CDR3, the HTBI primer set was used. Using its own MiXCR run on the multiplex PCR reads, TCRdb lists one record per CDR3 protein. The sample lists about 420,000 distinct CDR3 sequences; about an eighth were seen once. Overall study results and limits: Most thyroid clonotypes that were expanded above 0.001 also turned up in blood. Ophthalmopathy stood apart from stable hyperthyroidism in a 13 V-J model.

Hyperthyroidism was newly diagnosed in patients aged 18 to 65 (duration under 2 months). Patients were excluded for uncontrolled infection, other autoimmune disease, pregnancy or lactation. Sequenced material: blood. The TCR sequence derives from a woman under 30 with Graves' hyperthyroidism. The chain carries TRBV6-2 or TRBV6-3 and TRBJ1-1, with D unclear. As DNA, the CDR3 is TGTGCCAGCAGTTACTCGTACGGCACTGAAGCTTTCTTT. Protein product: CASSYSYGTEAFF.